In this sample, the clone carrying this TCR beta chain turned up once. Its antigen is as yet unknown. The ends were cut back, 2 bases at V and 7 bases at J, with 9 bases in the middle. Germline loops: CDR1 SGHVS, CDR2 FNYEAQ. The CDR3 sequence is 13 residues long. Using immunoSEQ multiplex PCR, the repertoire was profiled, and TCRdb retains in-frame clones only, with some absent. Of about 64,000 clones in the sample, 87% are singletons; the top ten hold approximately 1.4%. The data belong to a study of OX40 agonist ivuxolimab in advanced cancers. Overall study findings and caveats: Partial responders at 0.1-3.0 mg/kg showed near-lowest clonal expansion.

Sample: CD4+ or CD8+ T cells sorted from blood, taken in a trial of the OX40 agonist ivuxolimab. This chain links TRBV7-6 with TRBJ2-1; D uncertain. This clonotype was obtained from an adult with an advanced solid tumor such as melanoma, head and neck, liver or kidney cancer. Here the CDR3 reads CASSLTSKNEQFF. In nucleotides, the CDR3 is TGTGCCAGCAGCTTAACCAGCAAGAATGAGCAGTTCTTC.